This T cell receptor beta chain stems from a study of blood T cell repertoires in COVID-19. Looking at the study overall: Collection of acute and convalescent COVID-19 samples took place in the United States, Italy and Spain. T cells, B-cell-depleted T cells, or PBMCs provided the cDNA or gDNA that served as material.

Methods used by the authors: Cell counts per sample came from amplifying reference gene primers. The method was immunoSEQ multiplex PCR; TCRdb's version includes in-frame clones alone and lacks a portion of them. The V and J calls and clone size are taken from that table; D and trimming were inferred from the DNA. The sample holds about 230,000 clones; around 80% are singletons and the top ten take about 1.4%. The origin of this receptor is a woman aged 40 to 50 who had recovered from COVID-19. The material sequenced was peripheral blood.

For the CDR3, the DNA is TGCGCCAGCAGCTTGTGGGGCCGCGAGACCCAGTACTTC. It translates to CASSLWGRETQYF. V is TRBV5-1 and J is TRBJ2-5; possibly TRBD1 for D (5 bases). CDR3 size: 13 residues. Germline V gene data show CDR1 as SGHRS and CDR2 as YFSETQ. The V gene lost 1 base and the J gene lost 5 bases, with 9 bases spanning the gap. The whole variable domain, remainder taken from reference TRBV5-1 and TRBJ2-5, is KAGVTQTPRYLIKTRGQQVTLSCSPISGHRSVSWYQQTPGQGLQFLFEYFSETQRNKGNFPGRFSGRQFSNSRSEMNVSTLELGDSALYLCASSLWGRETQYFGPGTRLLVL.